Listed here are 25 T cell receptor beta chains from one sample, sequenced in a study of T cells in women clearing cervical HPV infection. Clones were sequenced by immunoSEQ multiplex PCR, and TCRdb holds only the in-frame ones, with some missing. Its table lists about 36,000 clones. The sequenced sample consisted of blood buffy coat. The source of these receptors is a woman aged 18 to 75 with a cervical HPV16 infection that either progressed to CIN3+ or cleared (not recorded which).

On this clone itself: The read gets to within 3 residues of the CDR3 end, and the germline J gene fills in the rest. J is TRBJ2-2 and V is TRBV18; 12 nucleotides line up with TRBD1. Per the germline V gene, CDR1 is KGHSH and CDR2 is LQKENI. The CDR3 runs 16 residues. With V trimmed by 2 bases and J by 7 bases, 5 bases remained unmatched. The covered CDR3 bases are TGTGCCAGCTCACCATCGGGACAGGGGGCCAGCGGGGAG. This encodes CASSPSGQGASGE. Given in full, the CDR3 is CASSPSGQGASGELFF.

Concerning this clone: Read coverage stops 3 residues before the CDR3 terminus; the germline J gene supplies the remainder. The J gene is TRBJ1-2, the V gene TRBV30, with 12 bases lining up with TRBD1. Germline trimming cut 3 bases from V and 5 bases from J; bases unmatched to any gene: 19. The germline gives CDR1 GTSNPN, CDR2 SVGIG (reference sequence). This CDR3 has 19 amino acids. The DNA read from the CDR3 is TGTGCCTGGAGGGCAGGGGACAGGGGGCCTCCCCCTCTATTTTATGGC. It yields the protein CAWRAGDRGPPPLFYG. The complete CDR3 protein is CAWRAGDRGPPPLFYGYTF.

In the case of this clone: The read terminates 3 residues ahead of where the CDR3 ends, so the germline J gene completes it. The rearrangement links TRBV6-1 to TRBJ2-1; D is undetermined. V was cut by 1 base and J by 2 bases, with 9 bases left in between. CDR1 and CDR2 (germline): MNHNS, SASEGT. The CDR3 spans 15 residues. CDR3 bases read: TGTGCCAGCAGTGAAGGAACCAGAGCCTACAATGAG. Its protein is CASSEGTRAYNE. The complete CDR3 sequence is CASSEGTRAYNEQFF.

For this clone: The read falls 3 residues short of the CDR3 end, and the missing part is taken from the germline J gene. The genes are TRBV10-1 and TRBJ2-2; maybe TRBD1 (5 bases). In germline, CDR1 is WNHNN, CDR2 SYGVQD (reference sequence). This CDR3 comprises 15 residues. CDR3 region: CASSLIKSGANVLFF. The DNA read from the CDR3 is TGCGCCAGCAGTCTAATAAAATCTGGGGCCAACGTG.

In regard to this clone: The read ends 3 residues early relative to the CDR3; the germline J gene fills the gap. The chain is built from TRBV19 and TRBJ2-7, with 8 positions matching TRBD1. Germline loops: CDR1 LNHDA, CDR2 SQIVND (reference sequence). With 5 bases clipped from V and 5 bases from J, the junction kept 8 bases outside the gene matches. This CDR3 is built from 14 residues. The CDR3 is CASSGGTGPNEQYF. The CDR3 DNA, read in part, is TGTGCCAGTAGTGGCGGGACAGGTCCTAACGAG.

Partial CDR3 DNA: TGTGCCAGCAGCTTGGTAGGCGGAGAAAACTATGGC. Its translation is CASSLVGGENYG. The CDR3 in its entirety is CASSLVGGENYGYTF. This chain joins TRBV5-5 and TRBJ1-2; the D is unclear. Coverage ceases 3 residues before the CDR3 finishes, and the germline J gene fills in the end. Germline-derived CDR1 and CDR2 are SGHKS and YYEKEE (reference sequence). Trimming pared 0 bases from V and 2 bases from J, leaving 11 bases between. The CDR3 sequence is 15 residues long. The full variable domain, in which reference TRBV5-5 and TRBJ1-2 provide the parts outside the CDR3, is DAGVTQSPTHLIKTRGQQVTLRCSPISGHKSVSWYQQVLGQGPQFIFQYYEKEERGRGNFPDRFSARQFPNYSSELNVNALLLGDSALYLCASSLVGGENYGYTFGSGTRLTVV.

As to this clone: Read sequence stops 3 residues before the CDR3 end, and the germline J gene provides the missing end. V and J are TRBV2 and TRBJ2-2; 7 nucleotides align to TRBD1. The V gene end was trimmed by 6 bases and the J gene end by 0 bases; junction bases not matched to a gene: 4. The CDR3 has 15 amino acids. CDR1 and CDR2 (germline): SNHLY, FYNNEI. The chain's CDR3 is CASRAGTANTGELFF. CDR3 bases read: TGTGCCAGCAGAGCCGGGACAGCGAACACCGGGGAG.

Regarding this clone: The sequenced fragment ends 3 residues before the CDR3 boundary, so the rest is inferred from the germline J gene. The chain has TRBV28 and TRBJ1-2; 8 nucleotides line up with TRBD1. J lost 3 bases, V lost 9 bases, and 6 bases had no gene match. This CDR3 region has 13 residues. From germline, CDR1 is MDHEN and CDR2 SYDVKM. The chain's CDR3 is CASAPGQDYGYTF. The DNA read from the CDR3 is TGTGCCAGTGCTCCGGGACAGGACTATGGC.

As for this clone: The CDR3 end falls 3 residues outside the read, so it is completed with the germline J gene. The chain recombines TRBV20-1 with TRBJ2-2, with D perhaps TRBD1 (6 bases). Per the germline V gene, CDR1 is DFQATT and CDR2 is SNEGSKA (reference sequence). The V gene lost 5 bases and the J gene lost 7 bases, with 11 bases spanning the gap. The CDR3 loop spans 12 amino acids. Incomplete CDR3 DNA: TGCAGTGCTCCTGGACAGTTCGGGGAG. Translating gives CSAPGQFGE. The CDR3 reads in full as CSAPGQFGELFF.

In the case of this clone: With the read ending 3 residues before the CDR3 end, the germline J gene is used to fill in that end. The chain has TRBV6-2 or TRBV6-3 and TRBJ2-3; TRBD2 agrees at 7 bases. The CDR3 is made up of 15 amino acids. CDR1 is MNHEY, CDR2 SVGEGT, per germline. Here the CDR3 reads CASSALGTTKETQYF. The sequenced part of the CDR3 DNA is TGTGCCAGCAGCGCCCTCGGGACTACCAAAGAGACG.

About this clone itself: Its ends do not fully match the called genes, so a read error is possible. From the germline J gene comes the end of the CDR3, since the read stops 3 residues before it. The chain employs TRBV7-7 and TRBJ2-2, with 9 nucleotides matching TRBD1. CDR1 and CDR2 from the germline V gene are SSHAT and FNYEAQ (reference sequence). This CDR3 is built from 16 residues. CDR3 residues: CASSPQGARNTGELFF. CDR3 bases read: TGTGCTAGCAGCCCACAGGGGGCCCGAAACACCGGGGAG.

On this clone itself: Read coverage stops 3 residues before the CDR3 terminus; the germline J gene supplies the remainder. This chain links TRBV6-2 or TRBV6-3 with TRBJ2-3; 13 nucleotides match TRBD2. Germline V gene data show CDR1 as MNHEY and CDR2 as SVGEGT. The length of the CDR3 is 13 residues. CDR3 in amino acids: CASSTGLAGPQYF. Partial CDR3 DNA: TGTGCCAGCAGCACGGGACTAGCGGGGCCG.

A remark on this clone: The read comes to an end 3 residues before the CDR3 does, leaving the germline J gene to fill in the end. This chain connects TRBV7-8 to TRBJ1-5, with 7 nucleotides matching TRBD1. The ends lost 3 bases at V and 2 bases at J; junction bases unmatched: 1. The CDR3 totals 14 residues. Germline V gives CDR1 SGHVS, CDR2 FQNEAQ. The CDR3: CASSFTGGNQPQHF. The covered CDR3 bases are TGTGCCAGCAGCTTTACAGGGGGCAATCAGCCC.

Concerning this clone: The sequence runs out 3 residues before the end of the CDR3; the remainder is reconstructed from the germline J gene. The J gene is TRBJ1-2, the V gene TRBV5-1, with 7 positions matching TRBD1. The V gene's germline CDR1 is SGHRS and CDR2 YFSETQ. The CDR3 totals 16 residues. The CDR3 bases that were read are TGCGCCAGCAGCTTGGCTTCCAGCGGAGGGGGCGAAGGC. Translated: CASSLASSGGGEG. The CDR3 in its entirety is CASSLASSGGGEGYTF.

Notes on this clone: The read ends 3 residues early relative to the CDR3; the germline J gene fills the gap. V and J are TRBV2 and TRBJ1-5; D not certain. V was pared by 1 base and J by 1 base, with 5 bases between. The CDR3 extends over 14 amino acids. The germline V gene has CDR1 SNHLY and CDR2 FYNNEI. This CDR3 is CASSEGGSNQPQHF. Incomplete CDR3 DNA: TGTGCCAGCAGTGAAGGAGGGAGCAATCAGCCC.

For this clone: The read halts 3 residues ahead of the CDR3 end, with the missing end drawn from the germline J gene. This rearrangement joins TRBV7-3 to TRBJ1-6; D remains unclear. The CDR3 loop spans 17 amino acids. V lost 5 bases, J lost 10 bases, and 24 bases lay in between. CDR1 is SGHTA and CDR2 is FQGTGA in the germline V gene. CDR3 bases read: TGTGCCAGCAGCGCAACCCCTGGTTTGGCGGGGAGCTCACCC. Protein: CASSATPGLAGSSP. In full, the CDR3 is CASSATPGLAGSSPLHF.

Worth noting for this clone: The read ends 3 residues early relative to the CDR3; the germline J gene fills the gap. This sequence joins TRBV5-1 and TRBJ1-2, with D perhaps TRBD1 (6 bases). This CDR3 has 15 residues. Germline CDR1 is SGHRS and CDR2 is YFSETQ. Trimming cost V 0 bases and J 5 bases, with 14 bases left between them. CDR3 DNA, as far as it was read: TGCGCCAGCAGCTTGGCGCTAGGACAGATTTATGGC. Protein: CASSLALGQIYG. The entire CDR3 is CASSLALGQIYGYTF.

Turning to this clone: The CDR3 is cut off 3 residues early in the read; its end comes from the germline J gene. The chain employs TRBV6-1 and TRBJ2-4, with D hard to call. CDR1 is MNHNS, CDR2 SASEGT, per germline. CDR3 size: 12 residues. The CDR3 loop reads CASSEVPYGQYF. The part of the CDR3 DNA that was read is TGTGCCAGCAGTGAAGTTCCCTATGGT.

Remarks on this clone: The read terminates 3 residues before the CDR3 end, so the remaining end is supplied by the germline J gene. The chain has TRBV7-9 and TRBJ1-3, with D hard to call. Trimming pared 3 bases from V and 0 bases from J, leaving 6 bases between. This CDR3 spans 14 amino acids. Germline-derived CDR1 and CDR2 are SEHNR and FQNEAQ (reference sequence). CDR3 DNA (partial): TGTGCCAGCAGCTTCCAGAACTCTGGAAACACC. This translates into CASSFQNSGNT. The complete CDR3 sequence is CASSFQNSGNTIYF.

On this clone: Coverage ceases 3 residues before the CDR3 finishes, and the germline J gene fills in the end. The chain has TRBV4-2 and TRBJ2-3; 9 bases are shared with TRBD2. CDR3 length equals 15 residues. V was pared by 5 bases and J by 5 bases, with 8 bases of the junction left unmatched. Germline CDR1 reads LGHNA; CDR2 reads YNFKEQ. The CDR3 loop is CASSDGTSSIDTQYF. CDR3 DNA, as far as it was read: TGTGCCAGCAGCGACGGGACTAGCAGTATAGATACG.

To note about this clone: The read gets to within 3 residues of the CDR3 end, and the germline J gene fills in the rest. The rearrangement joins TRBV5-1 to TRBJ2-7, with D unresolved. CDR3 length equals 12 residues. In germline, CDR1 is SGHRS, CDR2 YFSETQ. V lost 2 bases and J lost 2, with 5 bases in between. This CDR3 is CASSLGTYEQYF. The DNA read from the CDR3 is TGCGCCAGCAGCTTAGGCACCTACGAG.

Concerning this clone: Read data end 3 residues before the CDR3 end; the end is taken from the germline J gene. The chain uses TRBV5-4 and TRBJ1-4; the D gene is possibly TRBD1 (5 bases). Germline CDR1 and CDR2: SGHNT and YYREEE (reference sequence). There are 15 residues in the CDR3. The CDR3 bases that were read are TGTGCCAGCAGCTTTGGTCCAGTGAGGGACTCACCA. This sequence encodes CASSFGPVRDSP. The CDR3 reads in full as CASSFGPVRDSPLFF.

With regard to this clone: With the read ending 3 residues before the CDR3 end, the germline J gene is used to fill in that end. This chain uses TRBV19 with TRBJ1-4; 7 bases fit TRBD1. Germline V gene data show CDR1 as LNHDA and CDR2 as SQIVND (reference sequence). The CDR3 is 15 residues long. The sequenced CDR3 bases are TGTGCCAGTACCACGACAGGGTCCTATAATTCACCA. Encoded protein: CASTTTGSYNSP. The whole CDR3 sequence reads CASTTTGSYNSPLFF.

On this clone: The read halts 3 residues ahead of the CDR3 end, with the missing end drawn from the germline J gene. Other DNA sequences within the sample encode an identical CDR3. J is TRBJ2-3 and V is TRBV18, with no clear D. Germline CDR1 is KGHSH and CDR2 is LQKENI. V was trimmed by 6 bases and J by 2 bases, leaving 21 bases between them. The CDR3 extends over 17 amino acids. CDR3 DNA (partial): TGTGCCAGCTCCCCCCCCGTCCAGGCCTCTAACACAGATACG. Translation: CASSPPVQASNTDT. The CDR3 in its entirety is CASSPPVQASNTDTQYF.

As to this clone: The read ends 3 residues shy of where the CDR3 ends; the end is completed using the germline J gene. The chain is built from TRBV18 and TRBJ1-5; D is undetermined. The CDR3 extends over 14 amino acids. V dropped 6 bases and J dropped 2 bases, with 11 bases sitting between them. Germline V gene sequence: CDR1 KGHSH, CDR2 LQKENI. The DNA read from the CDR3 is TGTGCCAGCTCCTCCCAAGCGGGCAATCAGCCC. Its translation is CASSSQAGNQP. The full CDR3 reads CASSSQAGNQPQHF.